This T cell receptor beta chain was recorded in a study of T cells in Graves' hyperthyroidism and ophthalmopathy (dated by TCRdb to about 2019). For context, the study as a whole: Peripheral blood samples were taken at initial diagnosis, before any treatment was given. TCR V-J signatures able to tell the groups apart were searched for in a discovery cohort of 95 to 100 patients, of whom more than 40 had Graves' ophthalmopathy and 55 to 65 had stable Graves' hyperthyroidism. Prospective prediction of ophthalmopathy was tested in an independent validation cohort consisting of some 18 hyperthyroidism patients and over 15 patients who later progressed to ophthalmopathy. The 90 to 100 discovery patients were randomly split 7:3 into training and test sets. In more than 5 Graves' hyperthyroidism patients, the study also compared T-cell repertoires from thyroid tissue with T-cell repertoires from blood. After sampling, hyperthyroidism patients received methimazole starting at 30 mg daily, and ophthalmopathy patients received high-dose intravenous methylprednisolone. The paper reports TCR Vbeta CDR3 sequencing of fewer than 150 peripheral blood samples: 40 or so ophthalmopathy, roughly 80 hyperthyroidism and around 17 progressor patients. What the study reported, not specific to this receptor: In validation, progression to ophthalmopathy was predicted by the model with 70.59% sensitivity and 72% to 85% specificity, a median of approximately 6.5 months before onset. Blood samples also contained most of the expanded thyroid clonotypes (frequency above 0.001), which suggests that blood repertoires may reflect thyroid immune responses. A model built on a 13 V-J signature distinguished ophthalmopathy from stable hyperthyroidism, reaching roughly 88% sensitivity and around 81% specificity in cross-validation and 80%/75% in testing. Sample size was not statistically predetermined, and blinding of investigators to group allocation was not performed.

Moderately to severely active disease, a Clinical Activity Score of at least 3, a NOSPECS grade of at least 4, and a duration under 3 months were present in ophthalmopathy patients. The study excluded patients with uncontrolled infections, other autoimmune diseases, pregnancy or lactation. Clinical symptoms, serum thyroxine and TRAb, thyroid ultrasound, and orbital computed tomography formed the basis for the diagnoses. Ficoll-Paque density gradient centrifugation was used to isolate PBMCs from about 9 ml of fresh peripheral blood. Total RNA was extracted with Trizol reagent, and quality was checked on an Agilent 2100 Bioanalyzer. Looking up the germline V gene yields CDR1 SGHDT and CDR2 YYEEEE. Including the terminal cysteine and phenylalanine, the CDR3 comprises 15 residues. Of all the DNA, just the CDR3 is kept, 45 bases in frame from base 1. V was cut back by 4 bases and J by 2 bases, leaving a gap of 16 bases between them.

This clonotype was recorded many times. The antigen this receptor binds is unknown. No per-base quality is available; no much larger clone lies one base away. Amplification of TCR beta CDR3 regions was carried out from RNA transcripts. The first round of RT-PCR for the TCR CDR3 was performed with the HTBI primer set and the Qiagen OneStep RT-PCR kit. Libraries were constructed in a second round of multiplex PCR, after which size selection and purification were performed. The libraries were sequenced on an Illumina HiSeq2000 using paired-end 100 bp reads. Processing in the source paper ran as follows. Raw data were processed with SOAPnuke, discarding reads with adapters, uncalled bases, mean Phred below 15, or no exact constant-primer or identifier match. High-quality paired reads were merged with COPE v1.2.5, and unique nucleotide sequences were defined as clonotypes. MiTCR v1.1 was used to align the clonotypes against IMGT TRBV, TRBD and TRBJ reference segments. Analysis was restricted to V-J combinations with a frequency above 0.0001, which covered 98% to 99.2% of repertoires. The TCS score was defined as F50 (clonal expansion) divided by E x V (chaos), with BLOSUM62-based TCRdist calculated between CDR3 peptides within each V-J. Welch's t-statistics and random forest reduced some 510 V-J features to 10 to 15, which were used in a naive Bayes classifier (R e1071). The similarity between thyroid and blood repertoires was quantified using the Morisita-Horn index. TCRdb redid the processing of the public reads, applying fastp at Q25 and MiXCR, and retained in-frame beta chains. Each entry merges the rows of one CDR3 protein and shows their most common DNA and genes. None of the V and J calls come from the authors' own analysis; TCRdb made them. This sample gives more than 55,000 distinct CDR3 sequences in total; roughly half of them show up just once. The top ten clonotypes cover about 3.3% of the sample.

The TCR was taken from a woman aged 60 to 75 with Graves' ophthalmopathy. Sequencing was carried out using blood. The rearranged chain carries TRBV5-6 and TRBJ2-7; the D gene is perhaps TRBD1, on 6 matching bases. The DNA sequence follows: TGTGCCAGCAGCCAATCAGGGGTTCATACCTACGAGCAGTACTTC. This sequence encodes CASSQSGVHTYEQYF.